The TCR beta chain described here comes from a study of CXCR3-negative and CXCR3-positive naive CD8 T cells. General observations from the study: Naive cells with CXCR3 showed TRB CDR3s that were more hydrophobic than those in CXCR3-negative naive cells. Most assays were run on fresh PBMCs (CXCR3 expression partially decreased after cryopreservation).

Worth noting for this clonotype: Its cognate antigen is unknown.

Germline V gives CDR1 SQVTM, CDR2 ANQGSEA. The CDR3 runs 14 residues. Naive CD8+ T cells showed a CD45RO-CCR7+CD27+CD95- phenotype. UMI-tagged TRB cDNA libraries were built via 5' RACE. TCRdb re-called the 5' RACE reads and gives one entry per CDR3 protein, without DNA. The record lists tens of thousands of distinct CDR3 sequences, of which the ten most abundant hold 0.6% to 0.7%. The sample taken for sequencing was naive CXCR3+ CD8+ T cells from blood. Subset defined: CD45RO-CCR7+CD27+CD95- naive CD8+ T cells expressing CXCR3 (TNR3+). The chain joins TRBV29-1 to TRBJ2-5; the TCRdb D gene call, TRBD1, has no DNA to confirm it. The source is a human donor in good health. Some clones in this sample may be carry-over from other donors' samples. CDR3 region: CSVPPGHPEENQYF.